The present TCR beta chain was sequenced within a study of T cells after yellow fever vaccination. As to this clonotype: This may be a read error: a much more frequent sequence differs by one nucleotide.

Conversion of TCR transcripts into cDNA relied on 5'RACE template switching, which added a universal primer site and UMIs. TCRdb itself ran the 5' RACE reads through MiXCR, one entry per CDR3 protein. The sample shows 96,000 or so distinct CDR3 sequences, roughly 9% of them seen only once. The study, taken as a whole, reports: Clones that expanded after primary vaccination mostly reappeared after the booster (around 96% CD4, 75% to 90% CD8).

Sequencing used CD8+ T cells not binding an NS4B(214-222) dextramer, sorted from PBMCs, obtained around 15 days after the first yellow fever vaccination. The origin of this receptor is a man younger than 35 who received the YFV17D yellow fever vaccine.

CDR3 sequence reads: CASSPCGENTGELFF. The CDR3 DNA sequence: TGTGCCAGCAGTCCTTGCGGGGAGAACACCGGGGAGCTGTTTTTT. The chain has TRBV12-3 or TRBV12-4 and TRBJ2-2; weak D call: TRBD2 (6 bases). The CDR3 totals 15 residues. V lost 5 bases to trimming and J lost 1 base, with 11 bases between them.